Listed below are T cell receptor beta chains from one sample, sequenced in a study of blood T cells in healthy people across ages. One entry per CDR3 protein results from TCRdb running MiXCR on the 5' RACE reads. The sample shows about 780,000 distinct CDR3 sequences, about 59% of them seen only once. Input material: blood. Receptors originate from a man aged 30 to 39 in good health. The CDR3 runs from the conserved cysteine through the conserved F or W. The order of the fields is J gene, clone size, CDR3 length, D gene, V gene, CDR3 protein, CDR3 DNA. A D gene is named only where the DNA matches it firmly. The size field is filled for only some rows; it gives once, few, many or a size class.

>TRBJ1-2|NA|14|NA|TRBV20-1
CSARPTGPNYGYTF
TGCAGTGCTAGACCGACAGGTCCAAACTATGGCTACACCTTC
>TRBJ2-7|NA|15|TRBD1|TRBV5-4
CASSGRDRGLREQYF
TGTGCCAGCAGCGGACGGGACAGGGGGCTACGCGAGCAGTACTTC
>TRBJ2-6|few|16|NA|TRBV7-9
CASSFSRGYGANVLTF
TGTGCCAGCAGCTTTTCACGGGGGTACGGGGCCAACGTCCTGACTTTC
>TRBJ2-3|NA|14|TRBD2|TRBV20-1
CSAPKTSGGDTQYF
TGCAGTGCTCCAAAAACTAGCGGGGGAGATACGCAGTATTTT
>TRBJ2-1|NA|18|TRBD2|TRBV2
CASSRGLAGADIYNEQFF
TGTGCCAGCAGTCGGGGACTAGCGGGGGCCGATATCTACAATGAGCAGTTCTTC
>TRBJ1-1|NA|11|NA|TRBV7-9
CASSEAPEAFF
TGTGCCAGCAGTGAGGCTCCTGAAGCTTTCTTT
>TRBJ2-1|NA|15|TRBD2|TRBV4-3
CASSLPGLRYNEQFF
TGCGCCAGCAGCCTGCCGGGACTACGTTACAATGAGCAGTTCTTC
>TRBJ2-4|few|16|NA|TRBV7-2
CASSLAKDLAKNIQYF
TGTGCCAGCAGCTTAGCGAAGGATCTAGCCAAAAACATTCAGTACTTC
>TRBJ1-4|NA|14|NA|TRBV7-8
CASSLLGTDEKLFF
TGTGCCAGCAGCTTACTGGGGACGGATGAAAAACTGTTTTTT
>TRBJ2-1|NA|16|NA|TRBV6-5
CASLLTQGVSYNEQFF
TGTGCCAGCCTGTTGACCCAAGGGGTGTCCTACAATGAGCAGTTCTTC
>TRBJ2-1|NA|13|TRBD1|TRBV6-2/TRBV6-3
CASRLTGDNEQFF
TGTGCCAGCAGGCTGACAGGGGACAATGAGCAGTTCTTC
>TRBJ1-2|NA|14|NA|TRBV5-1
CASSLREPNYGYTF
TGCGCCAGCAGCTTACGGGAGCCTAACTATGGCTACACCTTC
>TRBJ1-2|NA|12|TRBD1|TRBV6-2/TRBV6-3
CASSSGQFGYTF
TGTGCCAGCAGTTCGGGACAGTTCGGCTACACCTTC
>TRBJ1-5|NA|16|NA|TRBV5-6
CASSFGRGTLNQPQHF
TGTGCCAGCAGCTTCGGAAGGGGGACTCTCAATCAGCCCCAGCATTTT
>TRBJ2-1|NA|15|NA|TRBV12-3/TRBV12-4
CASSFQGFLDNEQFF
TGTGCCAGCAGTTTTCAGGGGTTTTTGGACAATGAGCAGTTCTTC
>TRBJ1-1|NA|14|TRBD1|TRBV5-1
CASSLGQDITEAFF
TGCGCCAGCAGCCTGGGACAGGACATCACTGAAGCTTTCTTT
>TRBJ1-6|many|14|NA|TRBV20-1
CSASTQKPHSPLHF
TGCAGTGCCAGTACCCAGAAACCTCATTCACCCCTCCACTTT
>TRBJ1-1|NA|14|TRBD1|TRBV7-9
CASSLDRAKRRAFF
TGTGCCAGCAGCCTGGACAGGGCGAAGCGTAGAGCTTTCTTT
>TRBJ2-5|NA|15|TRBD2|TRBV11-2
CASSFIGGEDETQYF
TGTGCCAGCAGCTTTATTGGGGGGGAGGATGAGACCCAGTACTTC
>TRBJ1-2|few|16|NA|TRBV4-2
CASSQELARSYYGYTF
TGTGCCAGCAGCCAAGAATTGGCCAGGTCTTACTATGGCTACACCTTC
>TRBJ1-1|few|12|TRBD1|TRBV6-6
CASSAGGTEAFF
TGTGCCAGCAGTGCAGGGGGGACTGAAGCTTTCTTT
>TRBJ2-1|NA|13|TRBD1|TRBV6-5
CASFGTVAGEQFF
TGTGCCAGCTTCGGGACAGTGGCTGGGGAGCAGTTCTTC
>TRBJ2-3|NA|12|NA|TRBV6-2/TRBV6-3
CASSYGIYTQYF
TGTGCCAGCAGTTACGGGATTTATACGCAGTATTTT
>TRBJ2-3|NA|14|NA|TRBV15
CATSSHRQDDTQYF
TGTGCCACCAGCTCGCATCGACAGGACGATACGCAGTATTTT
>TRBJ2-5|NA|12|TRBD1|TRBV29-1
CSVGGGGETQYF
TGCAGCGTTGGAGGGGGCGGGGAGACCCAGTACTTC
>TRBJ2-5|NA|12|NA|TRBV20-1
CRASRWGETQYF
TGCAGGGCTAGCCGTTGGGGAGAGACCCAGTACTTC
>TRBJ2-1|few|15|NA|TRBV6-2/TRBV6-3
CASSKRGGVYNEQFF
TGTGCCAGCAGTAAAAGGGGCGGCGTATACAATGAGCAGTTCTTC
>TRBJ2-3|NA|13|TRBD2|TRBV7-2
CAASGATGDTQYF
TGTGCAGCTAGCGGGGCCACTGGAGATACGCAGTATTTT
>TRBJ2-3|NA|14|NA|TRBV15
CATSRVRQGEAQYF
TGTGCCACCAGCAGAGTAAGGCAGGGTGAAGCGCAGTATTTT
>TRBJ2-5|few|12|NA|TRBV20-1
CSATGNQETQYF
TGCAGTGCTACAGGGAACCAAGAGACCCAGTACTTC